The text below deals with one T cell receptor beta chain. The germline gene is not matched at one end of the junction; a read error may be the cause. This sample is drawn from a study of blood T cells in healthy people across ages. Alongside a J-beta primer mix, a sample-barcoded 5' primer served in a second PCR lasting about 7 to 12 cycles. TCRdb re-derived calls from the 5' RACE reads in MiXCR, one entry per CDR3 protein. The table has roughly 1,800,000 distinct CDR3 sequences, about 50% seen once; the top ten hold roughly 2.1%. The authors isolated at least 6 million PBMCs per sample. Germline-derived CDR1 and CDR2 are SGHVS and FNYEAQ. The CDR3 has 14 residues.

The chain uses TRBV7-6 and TRBJ2-7, with 7 bases identical to TRBD1. The receptor's source is a woman aged 40 to 55 in good health. The source material was blood. The CDR3 region is CAGSPTTGLGEQYF. CDR3 in DNA: TGTGCCGGCAGCCCTACGACAGGGCTGGGCGAGCAGTACTTC.